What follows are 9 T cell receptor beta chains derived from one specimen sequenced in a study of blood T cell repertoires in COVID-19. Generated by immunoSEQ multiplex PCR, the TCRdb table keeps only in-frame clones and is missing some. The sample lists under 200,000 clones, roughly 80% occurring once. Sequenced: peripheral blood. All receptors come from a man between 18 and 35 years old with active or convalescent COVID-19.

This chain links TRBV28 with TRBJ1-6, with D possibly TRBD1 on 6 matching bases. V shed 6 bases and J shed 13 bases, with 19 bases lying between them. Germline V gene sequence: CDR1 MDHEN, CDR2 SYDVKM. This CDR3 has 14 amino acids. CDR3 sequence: CASRPGTPLYPLHF. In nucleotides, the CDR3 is TGTGCCAGCAGGCCCGGGACACCCCTCTATCCCCTCCACTTT.

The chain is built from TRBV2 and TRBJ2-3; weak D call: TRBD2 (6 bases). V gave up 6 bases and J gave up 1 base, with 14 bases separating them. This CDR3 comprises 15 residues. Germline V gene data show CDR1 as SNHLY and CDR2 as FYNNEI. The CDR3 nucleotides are TGTGCCAGCAGAGGTATGAGCGGGCGCACAGATACGCAGTATTTT. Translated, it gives CASRGMSGRTDTQYF.

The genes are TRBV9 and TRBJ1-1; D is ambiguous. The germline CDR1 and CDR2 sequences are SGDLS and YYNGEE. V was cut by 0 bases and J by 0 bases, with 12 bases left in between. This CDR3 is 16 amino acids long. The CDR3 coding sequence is TGTGCCAGCAGCGTAGCATCGACACATATGAACACTGAAGCTTTCTTT. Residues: CASSVASTHMNTEAFF.

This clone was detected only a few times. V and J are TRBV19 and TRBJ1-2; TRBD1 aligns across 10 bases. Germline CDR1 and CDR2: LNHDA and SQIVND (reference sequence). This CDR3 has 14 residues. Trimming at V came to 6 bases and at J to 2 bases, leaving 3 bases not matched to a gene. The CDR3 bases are TGTGCCAGTAGACGGGGACAGGGGAACTATGGCTACACCTTC. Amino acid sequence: CASRRGQGNYGYTF.

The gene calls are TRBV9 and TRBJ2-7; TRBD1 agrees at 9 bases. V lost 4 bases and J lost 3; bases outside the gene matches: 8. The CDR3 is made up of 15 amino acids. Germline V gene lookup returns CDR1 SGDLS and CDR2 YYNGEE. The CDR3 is CASSLGTGTLYEQYF. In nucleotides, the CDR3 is TGTGCCAGCAGCCTCGGGACAGGGACACTCTACGAGCAGTACTTC. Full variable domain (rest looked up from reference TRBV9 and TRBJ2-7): DSGVTQTPKHLITATGQRVTLRCSPRSGDLSVYWYQQSLDQGLQFLIQYYNGEERAKGNILERFSAQQFPDLHSELNLSSLELGDSALYFCASSLGTGTLYEQYFGPGTRLTVT.

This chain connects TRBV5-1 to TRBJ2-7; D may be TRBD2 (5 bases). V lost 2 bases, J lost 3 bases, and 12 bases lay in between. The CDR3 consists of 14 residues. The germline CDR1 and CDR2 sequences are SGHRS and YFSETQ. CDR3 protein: CASSFGRGDYEQYF. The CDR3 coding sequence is TGCGCCAGCAGCTTTGGACGGGGAGACTACGAGCAGTACTTC.

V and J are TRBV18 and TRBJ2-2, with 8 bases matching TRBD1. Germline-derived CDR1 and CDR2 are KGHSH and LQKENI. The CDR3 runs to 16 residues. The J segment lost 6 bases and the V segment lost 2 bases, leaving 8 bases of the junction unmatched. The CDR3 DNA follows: TGTGCCAGCTCACCATCCGGACAGGGTGGTCCCGGGGAGCTGTTTTTT. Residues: CASSPSGQGGPGELFF.

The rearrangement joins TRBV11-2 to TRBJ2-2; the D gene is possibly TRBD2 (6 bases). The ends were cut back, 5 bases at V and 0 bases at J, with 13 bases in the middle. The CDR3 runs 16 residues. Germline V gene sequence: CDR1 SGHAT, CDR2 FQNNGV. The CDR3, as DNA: TGTGCCAGCAGCATCTCTAGCGCGCCGAACACCGGGGAGCTGTTTTTT. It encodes CASSISSAPNTGELFF.

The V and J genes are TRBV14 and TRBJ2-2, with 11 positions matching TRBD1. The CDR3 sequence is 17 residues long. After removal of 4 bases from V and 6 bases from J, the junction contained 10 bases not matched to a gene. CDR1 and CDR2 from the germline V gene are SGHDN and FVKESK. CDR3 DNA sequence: TGTGCCAGCAGCCCGCTTCCGGGACAGGGGGTATCCGGGGAGCTGTTTTTT. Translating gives CASSPLPGQGVSGELFF.